This T cell receptor beta chain was obtained from a study of radiation and T cells in renal cell carcinoma. Across the study: Nephrectomy followed 15 Gy stereotactic body radiation by 4 weeks.

Time point reported: blood 2 weeks post-SBRT. Noted treatment: 15 Gy SBRT to primary tumor, nephrectomy 4 weeks later. With regard to this clone: Its antigen is still unknown.

Study results and limitations: Pretreatment tumor biopsies were lacking, so baseline clonotypes are unknown. In blood, top tumor clones expanded by 2 weeks, shrinking by 4.

Unmatched junction bases numbered 8, after V lost 5 bases and J lost 1 base. The CDR3 spans 16 residues. The germline CDR1 and CDR2 sequences are MNHNY and SVGAGI (reference sequence). TCRdb's copy holds only in-frame clones and misses some; the assay was immunoSEQ multiplex PCR. The sample holds around 76,000 clones, more than 75% seen once. The clonotype comes from a man aged 60 to 75 with renal cell carcinoma. Sample: blood, taken from a patient whose treatment included radiotherapy and nephrectomy. The chain uses TRBV6-6 and TRBJ2-3; 8 positions agree with TRBD1. The CDR3 DNA is TGTGCCAGCAGTCCATTCGGACAGGGCGGCACAGATACGCAGTATTTT. It translates to CASSPFGQGGTDTQYF.